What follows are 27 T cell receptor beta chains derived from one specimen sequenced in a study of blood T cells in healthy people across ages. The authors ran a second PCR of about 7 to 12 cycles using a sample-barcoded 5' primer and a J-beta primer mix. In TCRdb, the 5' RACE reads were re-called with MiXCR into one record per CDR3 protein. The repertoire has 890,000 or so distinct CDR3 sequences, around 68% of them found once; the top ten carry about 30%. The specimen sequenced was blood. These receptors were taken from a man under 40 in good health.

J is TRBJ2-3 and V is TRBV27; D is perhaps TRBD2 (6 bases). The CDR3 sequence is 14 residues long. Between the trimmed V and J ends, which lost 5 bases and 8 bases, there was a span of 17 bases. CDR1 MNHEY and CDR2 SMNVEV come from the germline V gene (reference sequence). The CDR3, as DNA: TGTGCCAGCAGTGTAATCGCGGGGACCCCTACGCAGTATTTT. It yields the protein CASSVIAGTPTQYF.

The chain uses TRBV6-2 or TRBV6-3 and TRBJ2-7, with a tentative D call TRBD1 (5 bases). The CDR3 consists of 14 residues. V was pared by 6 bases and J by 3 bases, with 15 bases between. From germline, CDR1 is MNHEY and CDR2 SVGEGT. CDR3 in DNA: TGTGCCAGCAGGGTCGACAGTTCCTACTACGAGCAGTACTTC. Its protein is CASRVDSSYYEQYF.

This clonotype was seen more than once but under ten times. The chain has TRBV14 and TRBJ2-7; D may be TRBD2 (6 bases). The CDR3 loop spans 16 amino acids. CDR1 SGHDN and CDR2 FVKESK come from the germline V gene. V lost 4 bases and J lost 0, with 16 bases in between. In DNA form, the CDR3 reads TGTGCCAGCAGCCGTACCGCGGGAACCTACTCCTACGAGCAGTACTTC. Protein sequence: CASSRTAGTYSYEQYF. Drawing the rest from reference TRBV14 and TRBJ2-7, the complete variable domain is EAGVTQFPSHSVIEKGQTVTLRCDPISGHDNLYWYRRVMGKEIKFLLHFVKESKQDESGMPNNRFLAERTGGTYSTLKVQPAELEDSGVYFCASSRTAGTYSYEQYFGPGTRLTVT.

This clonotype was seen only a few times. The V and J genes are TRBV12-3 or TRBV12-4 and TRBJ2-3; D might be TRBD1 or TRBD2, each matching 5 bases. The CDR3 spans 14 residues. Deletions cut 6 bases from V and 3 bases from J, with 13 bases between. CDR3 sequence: CASSAWGSTDTQYF. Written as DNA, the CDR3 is TGTGCCAGCAGCGCCTGGGGGAGTACAGATACGCAGTATTTT.

The chain's CDR3 is CASGTPGSSYNEQYF. DNA for the CDR3: TGTGCCAGCGGCACACCAGGGAGCTCCTACAATGAGCAGTACTTC. The V and J genes are TRBV7-9 and TRBJ2-1, with D perhaps being TRBD1 or TRBD2 (5 bases each). Judging by the DNA end, TRBJ2-7 fits better; the J call may be wrong. Germline CDR1 is SEHNR and CDR2 is FQNEAQ (reference sequence). CDR3 length equals 15 residues.

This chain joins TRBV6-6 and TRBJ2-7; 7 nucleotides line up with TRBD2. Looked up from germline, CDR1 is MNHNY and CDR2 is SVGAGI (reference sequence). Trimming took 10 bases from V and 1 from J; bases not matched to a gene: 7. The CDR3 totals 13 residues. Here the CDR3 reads CATTAGGSYEQYF. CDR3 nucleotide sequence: TGTGCCACCACAGCCGGGGGGTCCTACGAGCAGTACTTC.

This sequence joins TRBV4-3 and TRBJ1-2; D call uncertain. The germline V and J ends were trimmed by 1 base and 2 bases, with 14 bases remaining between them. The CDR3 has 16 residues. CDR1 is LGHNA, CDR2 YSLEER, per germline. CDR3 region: CASSQAPRRINYGYTF. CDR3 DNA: TGCGCCAGCAGCCAAGCCCCAAGGCGGATCAACTATGGCTACACCTTC.

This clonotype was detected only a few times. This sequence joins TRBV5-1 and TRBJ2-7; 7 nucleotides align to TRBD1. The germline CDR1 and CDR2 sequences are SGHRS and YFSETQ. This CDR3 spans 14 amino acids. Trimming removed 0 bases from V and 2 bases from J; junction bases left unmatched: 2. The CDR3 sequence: CASSLGDRTYEQYF. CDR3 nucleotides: TGCGCCAGCAGCTTGGGGGACAGAACCTACGAGCAGTACTTC. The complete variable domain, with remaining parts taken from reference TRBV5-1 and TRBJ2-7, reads KAGVTQTPRYLIKTRGQQVTLSCSPISGHRSVSWYQQTPGQGLQFLFEYFSETQRNKGNFPGRFSGRQFSNSRSEMNVSTLELGDSALYLCASSLGDRTYEQYFGPGTRLTVT.

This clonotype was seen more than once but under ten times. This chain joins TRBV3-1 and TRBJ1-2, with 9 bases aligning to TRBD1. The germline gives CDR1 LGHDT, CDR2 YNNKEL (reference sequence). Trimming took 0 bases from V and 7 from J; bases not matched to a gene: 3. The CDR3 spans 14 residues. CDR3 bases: TGTGCCAGCAGCCAAGAGGGGACAGGGTCTGGCTACACCTTC. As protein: CASSQEGTGSGYTF. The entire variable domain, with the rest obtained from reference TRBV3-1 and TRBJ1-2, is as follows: DTAVSQTPKYLVTQMGNDKSIKCEQNLGHDTMYWYKQDSKKFLKIMFSYNNKELIINETVPNRFSPKSPDKAHLNLHINSLELGDSAVYFCASSQEGTGSGYTFGSGTRLTVV.

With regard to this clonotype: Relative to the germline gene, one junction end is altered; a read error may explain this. The CDR3 is CTIAVTGPNYGYTF. DNA of the CDR3: TGTACCATAGCCGTGACAGGGCCAAACTATGGCTACACCTTC. This chain joins TRBV10-3 and TRBJ1-2, with 7 bases lining up with TRBD1. CDR3 length: 14 amino acids. Germline V gene sequence: CDR1 ENHRY, CDR2 SYGVKD.

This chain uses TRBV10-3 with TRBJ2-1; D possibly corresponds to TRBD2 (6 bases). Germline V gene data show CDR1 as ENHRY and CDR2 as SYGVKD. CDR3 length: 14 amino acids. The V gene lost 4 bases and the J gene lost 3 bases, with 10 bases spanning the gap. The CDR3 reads CAISAAGNYNEQFF. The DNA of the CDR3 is TGTGCCATCAGTGCGGCGGGGAACTACAATGAGCAGTTCTTC.

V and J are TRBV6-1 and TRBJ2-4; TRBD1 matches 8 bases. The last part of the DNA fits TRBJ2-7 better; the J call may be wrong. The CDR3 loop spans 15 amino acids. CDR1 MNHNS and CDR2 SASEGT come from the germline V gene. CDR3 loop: CASSESGTGTYEQYF. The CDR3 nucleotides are TGTGCCAGCAGTGAGTCTGGGACAGGAACCTACGAGCAGTACTTC.

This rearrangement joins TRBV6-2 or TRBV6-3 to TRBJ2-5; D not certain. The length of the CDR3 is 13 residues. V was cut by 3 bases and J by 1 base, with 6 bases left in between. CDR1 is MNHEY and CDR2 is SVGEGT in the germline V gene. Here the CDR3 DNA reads TGTGCCAGCAGTTATGAGGTCCAAGAGACCCAGTACTTC. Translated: CASSYEVQETQYF.

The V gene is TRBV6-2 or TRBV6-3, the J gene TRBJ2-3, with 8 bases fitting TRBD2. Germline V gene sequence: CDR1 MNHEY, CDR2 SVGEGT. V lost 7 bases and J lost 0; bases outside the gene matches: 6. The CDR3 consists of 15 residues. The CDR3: CASTKLAASTDTQYF. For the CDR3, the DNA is TGTGCCAGCACCAAACTAGCGGCAAGCACAGATACGCAGTATTTT.

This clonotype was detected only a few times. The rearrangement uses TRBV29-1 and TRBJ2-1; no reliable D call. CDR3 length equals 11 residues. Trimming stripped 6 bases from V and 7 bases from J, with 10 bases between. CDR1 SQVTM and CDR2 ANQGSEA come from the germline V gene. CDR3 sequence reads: CSVVVANEQFF. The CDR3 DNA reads TGCAGCGTCGTGGTCGCAAATGAGCAGTTCTTC.

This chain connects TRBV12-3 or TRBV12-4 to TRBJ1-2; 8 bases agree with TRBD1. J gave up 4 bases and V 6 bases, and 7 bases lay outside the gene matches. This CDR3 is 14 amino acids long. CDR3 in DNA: TGTGCCAGCAGACGACAGGGGTCAGGCTATGGCTACACCTTC. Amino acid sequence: CASRRQGSGYGYTF.

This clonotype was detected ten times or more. CDR3 amino acids: CASSAWTVRNEQFF. CDR3 DNA: TGTGCCAGCTCAGCTTGGACAGTCCGGAATGAGCAGTTCTTC. V is TRBV18 and J is TRBJ2-1; D possibly corresponds to TRBD1 (6 bases). Germline V gene lookup returns CDR1 KGHSH and CDR2 LQKENI. The germline V and J ends were trimmed by 5 bases and 7 bases, with 15 bases remaining between them. The CDR3 runs 14 residues.

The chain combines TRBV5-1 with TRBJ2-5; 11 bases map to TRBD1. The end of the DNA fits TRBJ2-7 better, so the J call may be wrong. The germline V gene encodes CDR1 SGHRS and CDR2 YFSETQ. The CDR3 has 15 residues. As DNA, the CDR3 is TGCGCCAGCAGAATTGGGACAGGGGGGCCCTACGAGCAGTACTTC. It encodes CASRIGTGGPYEQYF.

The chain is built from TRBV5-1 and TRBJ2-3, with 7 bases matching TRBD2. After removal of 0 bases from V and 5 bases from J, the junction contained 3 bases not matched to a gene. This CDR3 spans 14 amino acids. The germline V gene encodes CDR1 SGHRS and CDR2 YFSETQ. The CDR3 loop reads CASSLEAGIDTQYF. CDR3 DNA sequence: TGCGCCAGCAGCTTGGAAGCGGGGATAGATACGCAGTATTTT. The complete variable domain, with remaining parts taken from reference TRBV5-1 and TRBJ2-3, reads KAGVTQTPRYLIKTRGQQVTLSCSPISGHRSVSWYQQTPGQGLQFLFEYFSETQRNKGNFPGRFSGRQFSNSRSEMNVSTLELGDSALYLCASSLEAGIDTQYFGPGTRLTVL.

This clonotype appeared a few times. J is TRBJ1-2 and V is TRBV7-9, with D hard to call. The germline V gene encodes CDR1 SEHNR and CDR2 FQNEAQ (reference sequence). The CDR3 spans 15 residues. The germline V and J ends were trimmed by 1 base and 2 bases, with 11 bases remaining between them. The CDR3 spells CASSLDGGLNYGYTF. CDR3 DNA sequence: TGTGCCAGCAGCTTAGACGGCGGACTCAACTATGGCTACACCTTC.

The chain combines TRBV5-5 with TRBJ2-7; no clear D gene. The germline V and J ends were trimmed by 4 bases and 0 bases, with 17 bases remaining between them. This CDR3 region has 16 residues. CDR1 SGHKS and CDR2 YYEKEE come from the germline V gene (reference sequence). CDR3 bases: TGTGCCAGCAGCGATACACCCACCATAACCTCCTACGAGCAGTACTTC. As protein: CASSDTPTITSYEQYF. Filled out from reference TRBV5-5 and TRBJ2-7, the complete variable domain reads DAGVTQSPTHLIKTRGQQVTLRCSPISGHKSVSWYQQVLGQGPQFIFQYYEKEERGRGNFPDRFSARQFPNYSSELNVNALLLGDSALYLCASSDTPTITSYEQYFGPGTRLTVT.

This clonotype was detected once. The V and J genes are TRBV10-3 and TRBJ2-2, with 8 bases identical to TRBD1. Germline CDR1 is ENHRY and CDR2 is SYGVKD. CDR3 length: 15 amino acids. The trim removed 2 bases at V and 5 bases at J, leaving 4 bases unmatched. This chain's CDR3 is CAISEARQGTGELFF. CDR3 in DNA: TGTGCCATCAGTGAGGCCAGACAGGGGACCGGGGAGCTGTTTTTT.

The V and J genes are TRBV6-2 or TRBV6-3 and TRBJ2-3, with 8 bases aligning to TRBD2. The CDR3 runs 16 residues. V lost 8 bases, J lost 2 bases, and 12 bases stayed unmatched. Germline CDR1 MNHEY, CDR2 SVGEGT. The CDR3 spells CASDPGRLAHTDTQYF. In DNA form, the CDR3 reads TGTGCCAGCGACCCCGGCCGACTAGCGCACACAGATACGCAGTATTTT.

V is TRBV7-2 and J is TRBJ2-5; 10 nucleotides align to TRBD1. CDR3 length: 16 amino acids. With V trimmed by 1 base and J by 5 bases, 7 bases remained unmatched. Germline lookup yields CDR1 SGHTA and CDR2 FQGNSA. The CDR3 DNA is TGTGCCAGCAGCTTAGTTGGACAGGGGGGAGGGGAGACCCAGTACTTC. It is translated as CASSLVGQGGGETQYF.

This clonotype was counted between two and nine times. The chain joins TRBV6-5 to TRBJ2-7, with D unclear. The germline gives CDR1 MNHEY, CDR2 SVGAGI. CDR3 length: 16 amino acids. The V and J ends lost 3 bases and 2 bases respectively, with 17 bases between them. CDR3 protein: CASSYLGREHTYEQYF. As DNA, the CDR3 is TGTGCCAGCAGTTATCTCGGGCGCGAACATACCTACGAGCAGTACTTC.

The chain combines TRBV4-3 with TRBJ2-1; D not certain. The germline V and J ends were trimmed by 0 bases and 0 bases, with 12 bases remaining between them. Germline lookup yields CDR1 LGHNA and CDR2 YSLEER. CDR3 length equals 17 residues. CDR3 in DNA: TGCGCCAGCAGCCAAGAGAGAGGTTGGAGCTCCTACAATGAGCAGTTCTTC. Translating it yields CASSQERGWSSYNEQFF.

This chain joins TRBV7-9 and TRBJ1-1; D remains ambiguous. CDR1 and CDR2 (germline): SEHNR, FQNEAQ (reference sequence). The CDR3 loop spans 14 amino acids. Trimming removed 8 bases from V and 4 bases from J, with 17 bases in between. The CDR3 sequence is CASAIFRQTTEAFF. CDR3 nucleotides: TGTGCCAGCGCCATTTTTCGGCAGACCACTGAAGCTTTCTTT.